The rows below give T cell receptor beta chains drawn from one sample of a study of CD8 T cells in ankylosing spondylitis. Using its own MiXCR run on the 5' RACE reads, TCRdb lists one record per CDR3 protein. The sample holds around 120,000 distinct CDR3 sequences, approximately 9.9% seen once. The sequenced material came from blood, either unsorted or a sorted T cell fraction (not recorded which). Every receptor here comes from a male donor with ankylosing spondylitis or in good health (not recorded which). Each CDR3 is given without its conserved first and last residue. A D gene is named only where the DNA matches it firmly.

d_call	v_call	j_call	cdr3_length	cdr3_aa
TRBD2	TRBV5-1	TRBJ2-5	13	ASSSGGRASETQY
TRBD2	TRBV4-2	TRBJ2-1	14	ASSQTGTSGYNEQF
TRBD1	TRBV5-1	TRBJ2-7	15	ASSFSMQEQGNYEQY
.	TRBV27	TRBJ2-1	10	ASSSLGVEQF
.	TRBV18	TRBJ1-1	12	ASSPTGMNTEAF
TRBD2	TRBV10-3	TRBJ2-7	12	AISELAGTYEQY
.	TRBV27	TRBJ2-7	17	ASSLFRPGGGTHNLRQY
TRBD2	TRBV20-1	TRBJ2-3	15	SARLAGDLRLTDTQY
.	TRBV28	TRBJ2-3	12	ASSFRRGTDTQY
.	TRBV9	TRBJ2-5	12	ASSVDQYQETQY
.	TRBV3-1	TRBJ2-1	12	ASSQSLGGREQF
TRBD2	TRBV6-2/TRBV6-3	TRBJ2-7	12	ASTLAGATYEQY
.	TRBV29-1	TRBJ2-7	10	SVVYLGDEQY
.	TRBV7-6	TRBJ1-4	12	ASMARRGGGLLF
.	TRBV6-2/TRBV6-3	TRBJ2-7	10	ASSYGNYEQY
.	TRBV5-1	TRBJ2-5	13	ASSLYGEARETQY
.	TRBV6-1	TRBJ2-1	14	ASRSFRGSVGNEQF
TRBD1	TRBV20-1	TRBJ2-7	12	SARRDRSPYEQY
TRBD1	TRBV28	TRBJ2-3	13	AIGGGTGGSDTQY
TRBD2	TRBV28	TRBJ2-5	10	ASGLAAGTQY
.	TRBV5-1	TRBJ2-5	10	ASSLRVGTQY
.	TRBV7-2	TRBJ2-1	13	ASSPVGTGYNEQF
.	TRBV28	TRBJ2-3	14	ASSSAGGGKSDTQY
.	TRBV5-1	TRBJ2-7	12	ASSPTGPSYEQY
.	TRBV5-1	TRBJ2-1	15	ASSWGAGANTYNEQF
.	TRBV5-6	TRBJ2-1	16	ASSLLYPSVSSYNEQF
.	TRBV3-1	TRBJ1-5	13	ASSQTGRGNQPQH
TRBD1	TRBV7-3	TRBJ1-2	15	ASSLSGDRGTGGGYP
TRBD2	TRBV25-1	TRBJ2-3	15	ASSEYGGLAGTDTQY
.	TRBV7-9	TRBJ2-5	13	ASSPILELQETQY
TRBD1	TRBV7-2	TRBJ2-5	12	ASSVLTGPETQY
TRBD1	TRBV6-2/TRBV6-3	TRBJ2-1	14	ASSRTGGILYNEQF
TRBD2	TRBV2	TRBJ2-1	14	ASSATSGRYYNEQF
TRBD1	TRBV5-1	TRBJ2-7	13	ASSFTGTGGYEQY
.	TRBV20-1	TRBJ2-5	14	SARDRWERAGETQY
.	TRBV20-1	TRBJ1-3	9	SQRSGNTIY
.	TRBV3-1	TRBJ2-3	15	ACTQDSRSGSTDTQY
TRBD2	TRBV5-5	TRBJ2-5	16	ASTTRGGKVSRGETQY
TRBD2	TRBV6-1	TRBJ2-1	12	ASSIAGNYNEQF
TRBD2	TRBV20-1	TRBJ2-5	12	SARARREEETQY
.	TRBV27	TRBJ2-7	15	ASRSSPFAGTAVNWY
.	TRBV4-1	TRBJ2-1	13	ASSQEGLTNNEQF
.	TRBV5-1	TRBJ2-1	13	ASRPIQSSYNEQF
.	TRBV7-6	TRBJ2-1	12	ASSPLTSTYEQF
TRBD1	TRBV12-3/TRBV12-4	TRBJ1-5	12	ASSQTGGNQPQH
.	TRBV14	TRBJ2-7	13	ASSQDGIWAYEQY
.	TRBV11-2	TRBJ1-1	18	ASSLMGHDSPVGRNTEAF
.	TRBV11-2	TRBJ2-7	15	ASSSAGGDRVRFGQY
.	TRBV20-1	TRBJ2-5	10	SVKLLQETQY